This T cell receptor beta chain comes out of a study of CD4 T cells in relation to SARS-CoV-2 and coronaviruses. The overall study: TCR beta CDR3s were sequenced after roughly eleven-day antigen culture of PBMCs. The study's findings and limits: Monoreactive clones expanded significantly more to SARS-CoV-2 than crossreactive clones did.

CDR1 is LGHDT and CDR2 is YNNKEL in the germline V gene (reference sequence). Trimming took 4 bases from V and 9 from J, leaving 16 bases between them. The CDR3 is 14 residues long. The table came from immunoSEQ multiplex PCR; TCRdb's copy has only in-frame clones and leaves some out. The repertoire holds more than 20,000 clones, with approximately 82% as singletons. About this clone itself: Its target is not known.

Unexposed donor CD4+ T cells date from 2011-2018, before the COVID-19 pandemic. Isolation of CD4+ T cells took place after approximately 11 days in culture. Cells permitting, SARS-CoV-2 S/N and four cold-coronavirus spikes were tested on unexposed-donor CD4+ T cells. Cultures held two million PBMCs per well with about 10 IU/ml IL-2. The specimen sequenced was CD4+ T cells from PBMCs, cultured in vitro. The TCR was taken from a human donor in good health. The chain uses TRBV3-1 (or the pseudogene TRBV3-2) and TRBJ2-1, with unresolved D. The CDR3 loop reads CASSPSGLVGEQFF. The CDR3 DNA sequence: TGTGCCAGCAGCCCCTCCGGGCTTGTGGGTGAGCAGTTCTTC.